This T cell receptor (beta chain) comes out of a study of cytomegalovirus exposure and HLA in healthy donors. Whole-study results and caveats: DRB1 showed the most TCR associations and HLA-C the fewest in a later analysis, as rates varied by HLA locus.

For this clone: What it binds is unknown.

Both 60 Vbeta primers and 13 Jbeta primers went into the PCR. Profiling relied on immunoSEQ multiplex PCR, and the TCRdb table lists in-frame clones only, not all of them. Of roughly 160,000 clones listed, approximately 81% are singletons. V shed 1 base, J shed 6 bases, and the junction held 10 bases outside the gene matches. Germline V CDR1 and CDR2: LGHNA, YNFKEQ. This CDR3 has 16 amino acids. Sequencing used PBMCs. This sequence was found in a young man in good health and CMV-seropositive. The J gene is TRBJ2-7, the V gene TRBV4-2; 9 nucleotides align to TRBD2. In nucleotides, the CDR3 is TGTGCCAGCAGCCAAGTATTCGAAGCGGGAGGCCGCGAGCAGTACTTC. Encoded protein: CASSQVFEAGGREQYF.